This is a list of T cell receptor beta chains from one sample in a study of technical replicates of blood from several donors. The data were produced by immunoSEQ multiplex PCR, yet TCRdb's version contains in-frame clones alone and is incomplete. The sample consists of around 76,000 clones, about 91% of them appearing once. The source material was T cells isolated from PBMCs. These receptors all come from a human donor in good health. The CDR3 runs from the conserved cysteine through the conserved F or W. A D gene is named only where the DNA matches it firmly. Part of the rows lack a size; the others show once, few, many or a class for expanded clones.

D gene,V gene,clone size,J gene,CDR3 protein,CDR3 DNA
-,TRBV11-3,once,TRBJ2-7,CASSLKGDARIYEQYF,TGTGCCAGCAGCTTAAAGGGGGACGCAAGAATCTACGAGCAGTACTTC
-,TRBV28,-,TRBJ2-1,CASSLYRNEQFF,TGTGCCAGCAGTTTGTACAGGAATGAGCAGTTCTTC
-,TRBV11-3,-,TRBJ2-3,CASSARDTDTDTQYF,TGTGCCAGCAGCGCCAGGGACACGGACACAGATACGCAGTATTTT
TRBD1,TRBV28,-,TRBJ1-5,CATDMTGDQPQHF,TGTGCCACCGATATGACAGGGGATCAGCCCCAGCATTTT
TRBD2,TRBV4-1,once,TRBJ2-1,CASSQGLAGGRGGEQFF,TGCGCCAGCAGCCAGGGACTGGCGGGAGGGCGCGGGGGTGAGCAGTTCTTC
-,TRBV19,-,TRBJ1-5,CASSMFWTASNQPQHF,TGTGCCAGTAGTATGTTTTGGACAGCTAGCAATCAGCCCCAGCATTTT
TRBD2,TRBV25-1,-,TRBJ2-1,CASRETASGGLYNEQFF,TGTGCCAGCAGAGAAACTGCTAGCGGGGGGCTTTACAATGAGCAGTTCTTC
TRBD2,TRBV15,-,TRBJ2-1,CATSTPSGTYNEQFF,TGTGCCACCAGCACCCCTAGCGGAACCTACAATGAGCAGTTCTTC
-,TRBV28,-,TRBJ2-1,CASSLSPNEQFF,TGTGCCAGCAGTTTATCCCCGAATGAGCAGTTCTTC
-,TRBV18,-,TRBJ1-2,CASSPDAANYGYTF,TGTGCCAGCTCACCAGACGCGGCTAACTATGGCTACACCTTC
-,TRBV27,once,TRBJ1-1,CASSVLRADTEAFF,TGTGCCAGCAGTGTCCTCAGGGCGGACACTGAAGCTTTCTTT
TRBD2,TRBV6-5,once,TRBJ2-1,CASSFSASLAGQFF,TGTGCCAGCAGTTTCTCCGCCTCTCTAGCGGGGCAGTTCTTC
TRBD1,TRBV10-3,-,TRBJ1-5,CAIQAGTGGRGNQPQHF,TGTGCCATCCAAGCCGGGACAGGGGGCCGGGGCAATCAGCCCCAGCATTTT
-,TRBV19,-,TRBJ2-3,CASKQVNTDTQYF,TGTGCCAGTAAACAGGTGAACACAGATACGCAGTATTTT
-,TRBV19,-,TRBJ1-5,CASSQPGVGDQPQHF,TGTGCCAGTAGCCAACCAGGGGTAGGCGATCAGCCCCAGCATTTT
-,TRBV4-2,-,TRBJ2-5,CASSHFQETQYF,TGTGCCAGCAGCCACTTCCAAGAGACCCAGTACTTC
-,TRBV5-4,-,TRBJ2-2,CASRIGGGTGELFF,TGTGCCAGCAGGATAGGGGGGGGCACCGGGGAGCTGTTTTTT
TRBD1,TRBV28,-,TRBJ1-1,CASSRTGGRTEAFF,TGTGCCAGCAGCCGGACAGGGGGCCGGACTGAAGCTTTCTTT
-,TRBV5-1,-,TRBJ2-1,CASSAAPYNEQFF,TGCGCCAGCAGCGCGGCCCCCTACAATGAGCAGTTCTTC
TRBD1,TRBV7-2,-,TRBJ2-3,CASSNAKTGTDTQYF,TGTGCCAGCAGCAACGCCAAGACAGGGACAGATACGCAGTATTTT
-,TRBV5-1,-,TRBJ2-1,CASSLPRGTNEQFF,TGCGCCAGCAGCTTGCCTAGGGGGACCAATGAGCAGTTCTTC
-,TRBV7-3,-,TRBJ2-6,CASSAGPSSGANVLTF,TGTGCCAGCAGCGCGGGACCGAGCTCTGGGGCCAACGTCCTGACTTTC
-,TRBV15,-,TRBJ1-2,CATSRERQNYGYTF,TGTGCCACCAGCAGAGAGCGACAGAACTATGGCTACACCTTC
-,TRBV5-1,-,TRBJ1-2,CASSLADRIYGYTF,TGCGCCAGCAGCTTGGCTGACAGGATCTATGGCTACACCTTC
TRBD2,TRBV4-1,-,TRBJ2-7,CASSQGSGLEQYF,TGCGCCAGCAGCCAAGGTAGCGGGCTCGAGCAGTACTTC
-,TRBV28,-,TRBJ1-5,CASKRQINQPQHF,TGTGCCAGCAAGAGACAGATCAATCAGCCCCAGCATTTT
-,TRBV6-4,-,TRBJ1-5,CASSDRGGQPQHF,TGTGCCAGCAGTGACAGGGGTGGACAGCCCCAGCATTTT
-,TRBV2,-,TRBJ1-5,CASRGRGGNQPQHF,TGTGCCAGCAGGGGCAGGGGTGGGAATCAGCCCCAGCATTTT
-,TRBV6-6,-,TRBJ2-5,CASSYQVETQYF,TGTGCCAGCAGTTATCAGGTGGAGACCCAGTACTTC
-,TRBV9,-,TRBJ2-7,CASSLGLGSYEQYF,TGTGCCAGCAGCCTGGGACTCGGTAGCTACGAGCAGTACTTC
-,TRBV29-1,once,TRBJ2-3,CSVIGHRSTDTQYF,TGCAGCGTTATTGGACACCGGAGCACAGATACGCAGTATTTT
TRBD2,TRBV5-8,-,TRBJ2-7,CASSLRTSGITTQQYF,TGTGCCAGCAGCTTGCGGACTAGCGGGATTACTACGCAGCAGTACTTC
-,TRBV6-5,once,TRBJ1-2,CASSSSLNYGYTF,TGTGCCAGCAGTTCTTCACTGAACTATGGCTACACCTTC
-,TRBV4-1,-,TRBJ1-3,CASSRQGWVLNGNTIYF,TGCGCCAGCAGCCGGCAGGGTTGGGTCTTAAATGGAAACACCATATATTTT
TRBD1,TRBV11-2,-,TRBJ1-2,CASRRAGTAFYGYTF,TGTGCCAGCAGGCGAGCCGGGACAGCCTTCTATGGCTACACCTTC
-,TRBV7-8,-,TRBJ2-1,CASSSGSEQFF,TGTGCCAGCAGCAGTGGTAGTGAGCAGTTCTTC
TRBD1,TRBV5-1,once,TRBJ2-3,CASSALTGGVTDTQYF,TGCGCCAGCAGCGCGCTGACAGGGGGAGTTACAGATACGCAGTATTTT
-,TRBV28,-,TRBJ2-7,CASSLVADTSYEQYF,TGTGCCAGCAGTTTAGTAGCAGATACCTCCTACGAGCAGTACTTC
TRBD1,TRBV10-3,-,TRBJ2-5,CATNTGQGQETQYF,TGTGCCACCAATACTGGACAGGGCCAAGAGACCCAGTACTTC
-,TRBV6-5,-,TRBJ2-7,CASSVRGGGLYEQYF,TGTGCCAGCAGCGTGAGGGGAGGGGGTCTCTACGAGCAGTACTTC